This T cell receptor beta chain was sequenced for a study of cytomegalovirus exposure and HLA in healthy donors. Each donor was nominally healthy when sampled (though unrecorded immune exposures were likely). The study ran its PCR with 60 Vbeta and 13 Jbeta primers. TCRdb's copy holds only in-frame clones and misses some; the assay was immunoSEQ multiplex PCR. The sample carries about 130,000 clones, 75% to 85% recorded once. Germline V gene data show CDR1 as SGDLS and CDR2 as YYNGEE. Trimming left V 0 bases short and J 3 bases short, with 13 bases between. CDR3 length: 15 amino acids. Source material: PBMCs. The sequence was obtained from a man in his thirties or forties in good health and CMV-seronegative. This chain joins TRBV9 and TRBJ2-7; a possible D gene is TRBD2 (5 bases). In nucleotides, the CDR3 is TGTGCCAGCAGCGTAGCCTTAGGGAGTGGCTACGAGCAGTACTTC. Translation gives CASSVALGSGYEQYF.